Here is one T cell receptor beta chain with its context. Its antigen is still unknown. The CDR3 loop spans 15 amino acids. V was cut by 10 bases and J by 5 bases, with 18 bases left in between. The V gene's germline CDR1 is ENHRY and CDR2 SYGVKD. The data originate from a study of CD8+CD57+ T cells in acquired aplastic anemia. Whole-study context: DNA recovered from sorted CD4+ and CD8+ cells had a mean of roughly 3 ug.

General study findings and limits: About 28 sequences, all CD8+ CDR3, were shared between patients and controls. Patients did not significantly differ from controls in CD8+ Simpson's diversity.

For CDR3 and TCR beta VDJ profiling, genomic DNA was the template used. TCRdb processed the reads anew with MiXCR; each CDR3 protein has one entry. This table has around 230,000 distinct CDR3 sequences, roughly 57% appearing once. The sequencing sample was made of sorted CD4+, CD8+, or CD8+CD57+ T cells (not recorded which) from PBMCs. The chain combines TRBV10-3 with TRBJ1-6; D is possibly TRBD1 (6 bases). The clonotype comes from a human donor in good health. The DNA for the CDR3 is TGTGCCACCGCGCCCCGGGACAAAAATAATTCACCCCTCCACTTT. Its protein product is CATAPRDKNNSPLHF.